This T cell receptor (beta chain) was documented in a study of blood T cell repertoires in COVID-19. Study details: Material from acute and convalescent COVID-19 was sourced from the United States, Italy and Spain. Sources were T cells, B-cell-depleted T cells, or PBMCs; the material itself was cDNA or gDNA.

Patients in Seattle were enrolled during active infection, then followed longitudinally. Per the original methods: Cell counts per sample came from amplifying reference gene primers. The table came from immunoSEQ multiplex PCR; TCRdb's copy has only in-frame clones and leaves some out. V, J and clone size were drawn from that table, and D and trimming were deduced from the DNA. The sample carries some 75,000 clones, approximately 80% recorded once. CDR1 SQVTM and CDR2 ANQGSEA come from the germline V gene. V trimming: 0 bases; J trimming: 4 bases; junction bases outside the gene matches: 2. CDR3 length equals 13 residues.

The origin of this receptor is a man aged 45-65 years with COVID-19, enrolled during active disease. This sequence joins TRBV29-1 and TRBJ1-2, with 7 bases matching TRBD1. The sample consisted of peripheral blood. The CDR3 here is CSVEEGTAYGYTF. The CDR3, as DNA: TGCAGCGTTGAAGAGGGGACAGCCTATGGCTACACCTTC.